The TCR beta chain under discussion was sequenced for a study of cytomegalovirus exposure and HLA in healthy donors. Whole-study findings and limits: Altogether, 150 to 200 TCR beta chains were recorded as cytomegalovirus-associated. A subsequent analysis found that TCR clusters from the first cohort also tended to co-occur in the 120 or so validation repertoires, with around 94% of cluster scores above 0. Rare sequences made up most TCRs, while some public TCRs were found in many donors.

Trimming removed 1 base from V and 5 bases from J, with 9 bases in between. The CDR3 sequence is 15 residues long. Germline CDR1 reads MGHRA; CDR2 reads YSYEKL. Using immunoSEQ multiplex PCR, the repertoire was profiled, and TCRdb retains in-frame clones only, with some absent. The sample lists tens of thousands of clones; nearly 95% were seen once. Concerning this clone: Its target is unknown.

Sequencing input: PBMCs. The clonotype comes from a woman aged 18-29 years in good health and CMV-seronegative. V and J are TRBV4-1 and TRBJ1-6; TRBD1 is a possible D gene (5 bases). In DNA, the CDR3 is TGCGCCAGCAGCCAAGCGGGGGGAGATAATTCACCCCTCCACTTT. Amino acids: CASSQAGGDNSPLHF.